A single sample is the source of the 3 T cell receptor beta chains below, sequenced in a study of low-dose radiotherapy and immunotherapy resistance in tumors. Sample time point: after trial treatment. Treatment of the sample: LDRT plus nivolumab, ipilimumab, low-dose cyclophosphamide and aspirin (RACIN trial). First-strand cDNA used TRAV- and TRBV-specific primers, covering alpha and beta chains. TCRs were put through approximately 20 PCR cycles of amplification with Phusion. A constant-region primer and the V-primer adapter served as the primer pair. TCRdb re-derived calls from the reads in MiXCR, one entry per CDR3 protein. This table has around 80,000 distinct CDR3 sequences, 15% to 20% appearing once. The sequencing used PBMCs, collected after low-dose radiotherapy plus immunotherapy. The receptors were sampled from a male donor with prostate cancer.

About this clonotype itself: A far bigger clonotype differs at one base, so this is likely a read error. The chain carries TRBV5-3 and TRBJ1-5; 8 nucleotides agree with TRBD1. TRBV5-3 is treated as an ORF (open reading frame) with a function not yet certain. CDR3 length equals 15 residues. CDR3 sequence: CASSLDRDRNQPQHF. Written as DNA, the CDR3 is TGTGCCAGCAGCTTGGACAGGGACCGAAATCAGCCCCAGCATTTT.

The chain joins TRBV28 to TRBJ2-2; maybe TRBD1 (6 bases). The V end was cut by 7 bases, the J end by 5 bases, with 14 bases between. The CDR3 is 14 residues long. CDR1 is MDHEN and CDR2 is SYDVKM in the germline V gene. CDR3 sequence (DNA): TGTGCCAGCAACCCGACAGGATGGACCGGGGAGCTGTTTTTT. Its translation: CASNPTGWTGELFF.

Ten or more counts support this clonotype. CDR3 loop: CASSTGQDIRYTEAFF. The CDR3 DNA sequence: TGTGCCAGCAGTACTGGACAGGATATTAGGTACACTGAAGCTTTCTTT. This chain joins TRBV6-2 or TRBV6-3 and TRBJ1-1; 7 positions agree with TRBD1. Germline V gene lookup returns CDR1 MNHEY and CDR2 SVGEGT. The CDR3 loop spans 16 amino acids. Losses at the gene ends were 5 bases for V and 3 bases for J; bases not matched to a gene: 12.